The source of this T cell receptor (beta chain) is a study of T-cell reconstitution after alpha-beta-depleted transplantation in children (dated by TCRdb to the mid-2010s). Broadly, across the study: T-cell immune reconstitution after TCRalphabeta/CD19-depleted allogeneic hematopoietic cell transplantation in children was quantitatively tracked in the study by means of TCR repertoire profiling. Results the study describes overall, beyond this receptor: In some patients, high TCRbeta diversity at day 60 was attributed to recipient T cells and intrathymic progenitors that had survived conditioning. Hyperexpanded clone frequencies declined over subsequent months; after one year, T-cell counts and TCRbeta diversity were mostly attributed to newly produced T cells. The apparently early alphabetaT-cell count recovery about two months after transplant was reportedly dependent on only several hundred rapidly expanded clones derived from non-depleted graft cells.

The CDR3 has 12 amino acids, counting the end cysteine and phenylalanine. The sequence is cut down to CDR3 DNA, 36 bases in frame from base 1. According to the germline V gene (reference sequence), CDR1 reads SGHKS and CDR2 reads YYEKEE. Reading the label with the study, this specimen's treatment or condition is: allogeneic hematopoietic cell transplantation with graft depleted of TCRalphabeta T cells and CD19 B cells. The transplant recipients were children given TCRalphabeta/CD19-depleted allogeneic hematopoietic cell grafts. Libraries were prepared through PCR. The reads were generated on an Illumina HiSeq 2500. TCR libraries were prepared with molecular barcoding, using unique molecular identifiers to normalize TCRbeta repertoire quantification. The raw public data were reprocessed by TCRdb itself: fastp quality trimming at Q25, MiXCR clonotype calling, in-frame beta chains only. Every entry covers one CDR3 protein and lists the most common genes and DNA from its rows. This sample comprises 200,000 to 250,000 distinct CDR3 sequences, roughly 8.3% of them detected only once. Roughly 36% of the sample goes to the ten largest clones.

The table lists this clonotype with a few counts. Its antigen has not been determined. One junction end does not reproduce the germline sequence, and a read error may be involved. The sequence links TRBV5-5 to TRBJ2-1; 5 matching bases give a weak D call of TRBD1. Specimen: PBMCs, mostly from graft donor cells, collected 360 days after TCRalphabeta/CD19-depleted stem cell transplant. The TCR was taken from a male patient aged 2 to 9 who had a stem cell transplant for acute myeloid leukemia, so the T cells may come from the graft donor. The bases read TGTGCCAGCAGCTTGGAGGTTGACAGACCCAATTTC. Its protein reads: CASSLEVDRPNF. Reference TRBV5-5 and TRBJ2-1 genes cover what lies past the CDR3, so the full variable domain is DAGVTQSPTHLIKTRGQQVTLRCSPISGHKSVSWYQQVLGQGPQFIFQYYEKEERGRGNFPDRFSARQFPNYSSELNVNALLLGDSALYLCASSLEVDRPNFGPGTRLTVL.